This T cell receptor beta chain was documented in a study of blood T cells in healthy people across ages. Broader study findings: More naive CD4+ cells and higher diversity were found in long-lived than in aged donors. Bulk PBMC profiling left naive and antigen-experienced comparisons inconclusive.

PCR was performed a second time for 7 to 11 cycles using a sample-barcoded 5' primer and a J-beta primer mix. MiXCR, applied by TCRdb to the 5' RACE reads, yields one record per CDR3 protein. The data hold over 1,200,000 distinct CDR3 sequences, with 59% observed a single time. The germline V gene has CDR1 KGHDR and CDR2 SFDVKD. Losses at the gene ends were 3 bases for V and 4 bases for J; bases not matched to a gene: 4. This CDR3 is 14 amino acids long. Of note for this clonotype: Its antigen is unidentified.

The chain combines TRBV24-1 with TRBJ2-5; 7 positions match TRBD2. This TCR was sampled from a young man in good health. Sequenced material: blood. In DNA, the CDR3 is TGTGCCACCAGTGATGGACTAGGAGGAGAGACCCAGTACTTC. Translated, it gives CATSDGLGGETQYF.